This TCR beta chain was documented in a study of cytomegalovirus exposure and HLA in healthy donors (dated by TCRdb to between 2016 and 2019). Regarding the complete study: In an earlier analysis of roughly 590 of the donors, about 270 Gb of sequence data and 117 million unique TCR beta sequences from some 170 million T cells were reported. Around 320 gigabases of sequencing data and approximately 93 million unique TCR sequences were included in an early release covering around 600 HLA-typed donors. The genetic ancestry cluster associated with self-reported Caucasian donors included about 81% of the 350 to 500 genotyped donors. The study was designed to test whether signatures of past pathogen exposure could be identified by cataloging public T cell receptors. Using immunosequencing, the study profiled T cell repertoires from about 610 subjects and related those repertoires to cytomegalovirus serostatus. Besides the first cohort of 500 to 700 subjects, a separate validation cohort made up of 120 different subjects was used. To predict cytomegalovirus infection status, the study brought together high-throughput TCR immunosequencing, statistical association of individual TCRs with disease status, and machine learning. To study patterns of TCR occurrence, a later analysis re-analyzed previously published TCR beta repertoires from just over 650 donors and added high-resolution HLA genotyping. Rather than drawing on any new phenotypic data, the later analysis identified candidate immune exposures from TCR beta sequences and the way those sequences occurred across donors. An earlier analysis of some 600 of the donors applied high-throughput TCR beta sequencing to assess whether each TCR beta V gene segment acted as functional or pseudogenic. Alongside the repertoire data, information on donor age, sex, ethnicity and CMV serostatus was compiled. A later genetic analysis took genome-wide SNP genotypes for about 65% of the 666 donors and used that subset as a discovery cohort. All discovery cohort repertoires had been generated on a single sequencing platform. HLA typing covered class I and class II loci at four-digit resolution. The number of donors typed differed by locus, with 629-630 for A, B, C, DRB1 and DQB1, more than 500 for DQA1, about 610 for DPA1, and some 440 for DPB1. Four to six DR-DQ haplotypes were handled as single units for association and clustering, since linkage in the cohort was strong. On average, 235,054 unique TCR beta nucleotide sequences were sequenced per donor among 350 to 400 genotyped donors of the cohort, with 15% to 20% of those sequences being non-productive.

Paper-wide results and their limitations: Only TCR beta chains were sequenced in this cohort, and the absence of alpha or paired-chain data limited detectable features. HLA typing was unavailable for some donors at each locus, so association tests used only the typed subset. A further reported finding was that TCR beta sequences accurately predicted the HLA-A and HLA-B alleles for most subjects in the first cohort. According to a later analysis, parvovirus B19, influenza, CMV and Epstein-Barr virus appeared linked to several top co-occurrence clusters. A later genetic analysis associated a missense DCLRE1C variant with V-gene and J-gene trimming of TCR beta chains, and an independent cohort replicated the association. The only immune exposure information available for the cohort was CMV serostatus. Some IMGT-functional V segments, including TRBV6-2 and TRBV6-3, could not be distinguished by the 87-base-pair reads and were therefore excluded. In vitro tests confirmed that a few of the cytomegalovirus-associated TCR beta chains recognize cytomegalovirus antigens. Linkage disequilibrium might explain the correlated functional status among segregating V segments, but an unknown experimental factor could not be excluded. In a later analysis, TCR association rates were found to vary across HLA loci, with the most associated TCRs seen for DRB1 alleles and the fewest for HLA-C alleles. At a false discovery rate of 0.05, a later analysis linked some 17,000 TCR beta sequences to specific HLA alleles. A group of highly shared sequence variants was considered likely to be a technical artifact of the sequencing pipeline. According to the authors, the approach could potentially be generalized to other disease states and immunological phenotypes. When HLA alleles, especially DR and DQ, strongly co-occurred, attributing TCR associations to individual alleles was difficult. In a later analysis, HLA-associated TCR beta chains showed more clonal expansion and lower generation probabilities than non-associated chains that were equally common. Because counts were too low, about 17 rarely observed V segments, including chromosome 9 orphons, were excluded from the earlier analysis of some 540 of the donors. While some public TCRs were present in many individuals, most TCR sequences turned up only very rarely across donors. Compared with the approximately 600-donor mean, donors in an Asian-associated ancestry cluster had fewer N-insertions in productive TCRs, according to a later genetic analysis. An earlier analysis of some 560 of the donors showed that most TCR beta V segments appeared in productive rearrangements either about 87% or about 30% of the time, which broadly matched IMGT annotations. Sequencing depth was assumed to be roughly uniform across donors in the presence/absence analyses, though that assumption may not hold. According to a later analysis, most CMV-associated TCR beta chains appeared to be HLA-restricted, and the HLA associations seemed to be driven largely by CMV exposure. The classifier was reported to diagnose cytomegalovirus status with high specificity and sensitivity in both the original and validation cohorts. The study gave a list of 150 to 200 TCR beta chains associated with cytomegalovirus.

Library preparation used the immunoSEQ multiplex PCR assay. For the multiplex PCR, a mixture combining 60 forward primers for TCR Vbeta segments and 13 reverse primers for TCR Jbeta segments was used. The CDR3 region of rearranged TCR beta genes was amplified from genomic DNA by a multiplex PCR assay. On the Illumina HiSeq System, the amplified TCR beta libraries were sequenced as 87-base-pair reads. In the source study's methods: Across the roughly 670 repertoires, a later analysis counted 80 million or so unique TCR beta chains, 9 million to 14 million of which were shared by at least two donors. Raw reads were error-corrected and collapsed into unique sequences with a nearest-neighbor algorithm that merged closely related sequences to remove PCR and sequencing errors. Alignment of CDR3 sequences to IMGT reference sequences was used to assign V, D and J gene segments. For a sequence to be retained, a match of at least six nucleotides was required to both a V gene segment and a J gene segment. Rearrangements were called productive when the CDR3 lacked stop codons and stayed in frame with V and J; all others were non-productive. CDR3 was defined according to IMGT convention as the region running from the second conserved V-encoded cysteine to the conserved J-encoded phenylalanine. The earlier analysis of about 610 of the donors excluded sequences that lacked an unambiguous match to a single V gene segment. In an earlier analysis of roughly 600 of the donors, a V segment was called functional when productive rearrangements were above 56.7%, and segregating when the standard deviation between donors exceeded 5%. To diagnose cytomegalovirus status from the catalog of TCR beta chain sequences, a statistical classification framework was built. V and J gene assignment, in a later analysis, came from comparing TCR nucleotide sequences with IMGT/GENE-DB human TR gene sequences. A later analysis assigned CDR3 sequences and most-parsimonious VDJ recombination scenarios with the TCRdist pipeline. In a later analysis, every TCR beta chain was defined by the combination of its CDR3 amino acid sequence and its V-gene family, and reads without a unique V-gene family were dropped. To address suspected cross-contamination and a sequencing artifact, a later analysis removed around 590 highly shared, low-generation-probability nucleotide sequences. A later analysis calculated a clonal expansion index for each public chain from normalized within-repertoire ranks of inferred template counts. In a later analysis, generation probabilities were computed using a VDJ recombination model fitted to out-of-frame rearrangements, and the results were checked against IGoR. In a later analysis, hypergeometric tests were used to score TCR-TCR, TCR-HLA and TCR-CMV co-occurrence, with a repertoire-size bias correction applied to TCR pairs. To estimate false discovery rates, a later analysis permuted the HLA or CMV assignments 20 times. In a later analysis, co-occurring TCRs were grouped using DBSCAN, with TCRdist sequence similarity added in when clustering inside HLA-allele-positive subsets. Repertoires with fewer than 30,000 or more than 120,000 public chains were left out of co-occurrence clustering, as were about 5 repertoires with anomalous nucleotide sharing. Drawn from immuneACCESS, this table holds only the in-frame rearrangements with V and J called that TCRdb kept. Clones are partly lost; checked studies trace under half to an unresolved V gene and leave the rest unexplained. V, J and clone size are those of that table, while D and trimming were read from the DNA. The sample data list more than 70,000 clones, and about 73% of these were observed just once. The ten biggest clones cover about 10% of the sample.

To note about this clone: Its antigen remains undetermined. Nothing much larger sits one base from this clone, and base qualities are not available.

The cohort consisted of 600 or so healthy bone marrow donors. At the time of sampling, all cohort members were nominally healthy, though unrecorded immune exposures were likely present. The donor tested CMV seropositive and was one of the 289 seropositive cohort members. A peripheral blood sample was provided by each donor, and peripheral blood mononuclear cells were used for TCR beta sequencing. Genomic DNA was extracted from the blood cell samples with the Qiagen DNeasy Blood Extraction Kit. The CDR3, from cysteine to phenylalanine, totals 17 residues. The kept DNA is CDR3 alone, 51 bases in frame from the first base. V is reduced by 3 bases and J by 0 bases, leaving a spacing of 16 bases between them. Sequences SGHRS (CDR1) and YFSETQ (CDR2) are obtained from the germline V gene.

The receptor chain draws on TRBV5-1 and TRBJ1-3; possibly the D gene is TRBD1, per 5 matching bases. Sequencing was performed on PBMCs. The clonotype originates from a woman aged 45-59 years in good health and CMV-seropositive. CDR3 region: CASSWNLRERSGNTIYF. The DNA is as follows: TGCGCCAGCAGCTGGAACCTCAGGGAACGCTCTGGAAACACCATATATTTT.